Listed below are T cell receptor beta chains from one sample, sequenced in a study of T cell responses to AZD1222 COVID-19 vaccine. Assay used: immunoSEQ multiplex PCR; TCRdb lists only in-frame clones, some missing. The sample lists 150,000 to 200,000 clones, about nine tenths occurring once. Material: peripheral blood, obtained on day 0 of AZD1222 vaccination. The receptors come from an adult in good health. Both conserved end residues are part of each CDR3. Fields, in order: clone size, J gene, D gene, V gene, CDR3 protein, CDR3 DNA. A D gene is named only where the DNA matches it firmly. Clone sizes are given selectively: once, few, many, or a class where the clone is expanded.

abundance: -
j_gene: TRBJ1-4
d_gene: -
v_gene: TRBV6-5
CDR3aa: CASSYDRTNEKLFF
CDR3nt: TGTGCCAGCAGTTACGACAGGACTAATGAAAAACTGTTTTTT

abundance: -
j_gene: TRBJ1-1
d_gene: TRBD1
v_gene: TRBV29-1
CDR3aa: CSVTGQGALNTEAFF
CDR3nt: TGCAGCGTGACGGGACAGGGGGCTCTGAACACTGAAGCTTTCTTT

abundance: once
j_gene: TRBJ1-1
d_gene: -
v_gene: TRBV19
CDR3aa: CASTQERTPMRNTEAFF
CDR3nt: TGTGCCAGTACTCAAGAGAGGACACCGATGAGAAACACTGAAGCTTTCTTT

abundance: -
j_gene: TRBJ1-1
d_gene: TRBD1
v_gene: TRBV6-5
CDR3aa: CASSYSKGGAAFF
CDR3nt: TGTGCCAGCAGTTACTCGAAAGGGGGCGCGGCTTTCTTT

abundance: once
j_gene: TRBJ2-4
d_gene: TRBD1
v_gene: TRBV7-3
CDR3aa: CASSPTDRGTEMYF
CDR3nt: TGTGCCAGCAGCCCCACGGACAGGGGGACCGAGATGTACTTC

abundance: -
j_gene: TRBJ1-6
d_gene: TRBD1
v_gene: TRBV11-2
CDR3aa: CASSLRQGPDNSPLHF
CDR3nt: TGTGCCAGCAGCTTACGACAGGGGCCTGATAATTCACCCCTCCACTTT

abundance: -
j_gene: TRBJ2-5
d_gene: TRBD2
v_gene: TRBV7-2
CDR3aa: CASSPSLGGTQETQYF
CDR3nt: TGTGCCAGCAGCCCCAGCCTCGGGGGGACCCAAGAGACCCAGTACTTC

abundance: -
j_gene: TRBJ1-5
d_gene: -
v_gene: TRBV28
CDR3aa: CASSLWDRASPQHF
CDR3nt: TGTGCCAGCAGTTTGTGGGACCGAGCCTCGCCCCAGCATTTT

abundance: -
j_gene: TRBJ2-3
d_gene: -
v_gene: TRBV4-2
CDR3aa: CASSQTTIITDTQYF
CDR3nt: TGTGCCAGCAGCCAAACGACCATAATAACCGATACGCAGTATTTT

abundance: -
j_gene: TRBJ1-5
d_gene: TRBD1
v_gene: TRBV6-5
CDR3aa: CASSIRQGGQPQHF
CDR3nt: TGTGCCAGCAGTATCCGACAGGGTGGTCAGCCCCAGCATTTT

abundance: -
j_gene: TRBJ2-7
d_gene: -
v_gene: TRBV10-3
CDR3aa: CAISEGETSYEQYF
CDR3nt: TGTGCCATCAGTGAAGGGGAGACTTCCTACGAGCAGTACTTC

abundance: -
j_gene: TRBJ1-1
d_gene: -
v_gene: TRBV6-5
CDR3aa: CASRSTEAFF
CDR3nt: TGTGCCAGCCGATCCACTGAAGCTTTCTTT

abundance: -
j_gene: TRBJ1-4
d_gene: -
v_gene: TRBV28
CDR3aa: CASSPPSREKLFF
CDR3nt: TGTGCCAGCAGTCCCCCGAGTAGGGAAAAACTGTTTTTT

abundance: -
j_gene: TRBJ2-1
d_gene: TRBD2
v_gene: TRBV6-4
CDR3aa: CASSDAGGGYNEQFF
CDR3nt: TGTGCCAGCAGTGACGCGGGCGGGGGATACAATGAGCAGTTCTTC

abundance: -
j_gene: TRBJ1-1
d_gene: -
v_gene: TRBV5-1
CDR3aa: CASSSGTSMNTEAFF
CDR3nt: TGCGCCAGCAGCTCAGGGACATCAATGAACACTGAAGCTTTCTTT

abundance: -
j_gene: TRBJ2-3
d_gene: -
v_gene: TRBV28
CDR3aa: CASSLGGATDTQYF
CDR3nt: TGTGCCAGCAGTTTAGGGGGGGCCACAGATACGCAGTATTTT

abundance: -
j_gene: TRBJ2-7
d_gene: TRBD1
v_gene: TRBV7-2
CDR3aa: CASSSGTGYYEQYF
CDR3nt: TGTGCCAGCAGCTCCGGGACAGGATACTACGAGCAGTACTTC

abundance: -
j_gene: TRBJ2-1
d_gene: TRBD2
v_gene: TRBV9
CDR3aa: CASGASGADNEQFF
CDR3nt: TGTGCCAGCGGGGCTAGCGGAGCGGACAATGAGCAGTTCTTC

abundance: -
j_gene: TRBJ1-6
d_gene: TRBD1
v_gene: TRBV14
CDR3aa: CASSQVTGGNNSPLHF
CDR3nt: TGTGCCAGCAGCCAAGTAACAGGGGGAAATAATTCACCCCTCCACTTT

abundance: -
j_gene: TRBJ2-1
d_gene: -
v_gene: TRBV9
CDR3aa: CASSVEQASYNEQFF
CDR3nt: TGTGCCAGCAGCGTAGAGCAGGCTTCCTACAATGAGCAGTTCTTC

abundance: -
j_gene: TRBJ2-7
d_gene: TRBD1
v_gene: TRBV20-1
CDR3aa: CSASSPGGSYEQYF
CDR3nt: TGCAGTGCTAGTTCCCCAGGGGGCTCCTACGAGCAGTACTTC

abundance: -
j_gene: TRBJ2-5
d_gene: TRBD2
v_gene: TRBV2
CDR3aa: CASNGGSSETQYF
CDR3nt: TGTGCCAGCAACGGGGGGTCGTCAGAGACCCAGTACTTC

abundance: -
j_gene: TRBJ1-2
d_gene: -
v_gene: TRBV19
CDR3aa: CASSISPSLASYGYTF
CDR3nt: TGTGCCAGTAGTATCTCCCCAAGTCTAGCCTCCTATGGCTACACCTTC

abundance: -
j_gene: TRBJ1-6
d_gene: -
v_gene: TRBV27
CDR3aa: CASSWMVSKTLHF
CDR3nt: TGTGCCAGCAGTTGGATGGTCAGCAAAACCCTCCACTTT

abundance: few
j_gene: TRBJ1-1
d_gene: -
v_gene: TRBV10-2
CDR3aa: CASTSLRVGTEAFF
CDR3nt: TGCGCCAGCACTTCACTGAGGGTAGGCACTGAAGCTTTCTTT

abundance: -
j_gene: TRBJ2-3
d_gene: TRBD2
v_gene: TRBV11-2
CDR3aa: CASTRPGLAADTQYF
CDR3nt: TGTGCCAGCACCCGGCCGGGACTAGCGGCAGATACGCAGTATTTT

abundance: -
j_gene: TRBJ1-4
d_gene: -
v_gene: TRBV19
CDR3aa: CASRAGKLFF
CDR3nt: TGTGCCAGCAGAGCCGGAAAACTGTTTTTT

abundance: -
j_gene: TRBJ1-1
d_gene: -
v_gene: TRBV30
CDR3aa: CAWSRRVGTEAFF
CDR3nt: TGTGCCTGGAGTCGAAGGGTTGGGACTGAAGCTTTCTTT

abundance: few
j_gene: TRBJ1-2
d_gene: -
v_gene: TRBV19
CDR3aa: CASSAPGDDYGYTF
CDR3nt: TGTGCCAGTAGTGCCCCGGGAGACGACTATGGCTACACCTTC

abundance: -
j_gene: TRBJ1-1
d_gene: -
v_gene: TRBV7-6
CDR3aa: CASSLGGVNTEAFF
CDR3nt: TGTGCCAGCAGCTTAGGAGGGGTCAACACTGAAGCTTTCTTT

abundance: -
j_gene: TRBJ2-3
d_gene: TRBD2
v_gene: TRBV24-1
CDR3aa: CATSALSGGTDTQYF
CDR3nt: TGTGCCACCAGTGCCTTAAGCGGGGGCACAGATACGCAGTATTTT

abundance: once
j_gene: TRBJ2-7
d_gene: TRBD2
v_gene: TRBV29-1
CDR3aa: CSVLTAGGEQYF
CDR3nt: TGCAGCGTCCTGACAGCGGGGGGCGAGCAGTACTTC

abundance: -
j_gene: TRBJ2-7
d_gene: TRBD1
v_gene: TRBV5-5
CDR3aa: CASSLAGQGFYEQYF
CDR3nt: TGTGCCAGCAGCTTGGCTGGACAGGGGTTCTACGAGCAGTACTTC

abundance: -
j_gene: TRBJ2-5
d_gene: -
v_gene: TRBV28
CDR3aa: CASRFSRGQETQYF
CDR3nt: TGTGCCAGCAGATTCTCCAGGGGCCAAGAGACCCAGTACTTC

abundance: once
j_gene: TRBJ2-7
d_gene: -
v_gene: TRBV30
CDR3aa: CALAARPITYEQYF
CDR3nt: TGTGCCCTGGCGGCCAGACCTATTACCTACGAGCAGTACTTC

abundance: -
j_gene: TRBJ1-6
d_gene: -
v_gene: TRBV15
CDR3aa: CATSRDPGASSRGSPLHF
CDR3nt: TGTGCCACCAGCAGAGACCCAGGGGCCTCAAGCAGGGGTTCACCCCTCCACTTT

abundance: -
j_gene: TRBJ1-1
d_gene: -
v_gene: TRBV18
CDR3aa: CASSPSARRDTEAFF
CDR3nt: TGTGCCAGCTCACCATCGGCCCGAAGGGACACTGAAGCTTTCTTT

abundance: -
j_gene: TRBJ2-5
d_gene: TRBD2
v_gene: TRBV7-9
CDR3aa: CASSGLAGDQETQYF
CDR3nt: TGTGCCAGCAGCGGACTAGCGGGGGACCAAGAGACCCAGTACTTC

abundance: once
j_gene: TRBJ2-2
d_gene: -
v_gene: TRBV11-3
CDR3aa: CASTQPGPKGGGELFF
CDR3nt: TGTGCCAGCACCCAGCCGGGACCGAAAGGTGGCGGGGAGCTGTTTTTT

abundance: few
j_gene: TRBJ1-2
d_gene: -
v_gene: TRBV12-3/TRBV12-4
CDR3aa: CASSLRGGYGYTF
CDR3nt: TGTGCCAGCAGCCTAAGGGGGGGGTATGGCTACACCTTC

abundance: -
j_gene: TRBJ1-5
d_gene: -
v_gene: TRBV27
CDR3aa: CASSWTVGNQPQHF
CDR3nt: TGTGCCAGCAGTTGGACAGTTGGGAATCAGCCCCAGCATTTT

abundance: few
j_gene: TRBJ2-5
d_gene: TRBD1
v_gene: TRBV7-9
CDR3aa: CASSLSRQGPQETQYF
CDR3nt: TGTGCCAGCAGCCTATCTCGACAGGGACCCCAAGAGACCCAGTACTTC

abundance: -
j_gene: TRBJ1-5
d_gene: -
v_gene: TRBV7-2
CDR3aa: CASSYRGNQPQHF
CDR3nt: TGTGCCAGCAGCTATAGAGGAAATCAGCCCCAGCATTTT

abundance: -
j_gene: TRBJ1-1
d_gene: -
v_gene: TRBV4-2
CDR3aa: CASSQEGTAGAFF
CDR3nt: TGTGCCAGCAGCCAAGAAGGGACCGCTGGAGCTTTCTTT

abundance: -
j_gene: TRBJ1-2
d_gene: -
v_gene: TRBV12-5
CDR3aa: CASGFGTYRLGANYGYTF
CDR3nt: TGTGCTAGTGGTTTTGGTACATACAGACTGGGCGCTAACTATGGCTACACCTTC

abundance: -
j_gene: TRBJ2-7
d_gene: -
v_gene: TRBV6-2/TRBV6-3
CDR3aa: CASSNLGRWPYEQYF
CDR3nt: TGTGCCAGCAGTAACTTGGGACGGTGGCCCTACGAGCAGTACTTC

abundance: -
j_gene: TRBJ1-2
d_gene: TRBD1
v_gene: TRBV6-1
CDR3aa: CASSETQGVPGYGYTF
CDR3nt: TGTGCCAGCAGTGAAACACAGGGGGTTCCCGGCTATGGCTACACCTTC

abundance: -
j_gene: TRBJ1-1
d_gene: -
v_gene: TRBV12-3/TRBV12-4
CDR3aa: CASSFGQNTEAFF
CDR3nt: TGTGCCAGCAGTTTCGGACAGAACACTGAAGCTTTCTTT

abundance: once
j_gene: TRBJ1-1
d_gene: -
v_gene: TRBV18
CDR3aa: CASSPGSGMDEAFF
CDR3nt: TGTGCCAGCTCACCAGGATCGGGGATGGATGAAGCTTTCTTT

abundance: once
j_gene: TRBJ1-1
d_gene: -
v_gene: TRBV10-1
CDR3aa: CASSLGTGLGNTEAFF
CDR3nt: TGCGCCAGCAGTTTGGGTACAGGCCTCGGGAATACTGAAGCTTTCTTT

abundance: -
j_gene: TRBJ1-2
d_gene: -
v_gene: TRBV6-2/TRBV6-3
CDR3aa: CASSHRISTTIFGYTF
CDR3nt: TGTGCCAGCAGCCACAGAATAAGTACGACGATCTTTGGCTACACCTTC

abundance: -
j_gene: TRBJ2-5
d_gene: -
v_gene: TRBV28
CDR3aa: CASSFALLARETQYF
CDR3nt: TGTGCCAGCAGTTTCGCCCTCCTAGCGCGAGAGACCCAGTACTTC

abundance: -
j_gene: TRBJ1-1
d_gene: -
v_gene: TRBV6-2/TRBV6-3
CDR3aa: CASSYGRTVWAFF
CDR3nt: TGTGCCAGCAGTTACGGTCGGACAGTATGGGCTTTCTTT

abundance: -
j_gene: TRBJ2-1
d_gene: TRBD1
v_gene: TRBV28
CDR3aa: CASSLYYPGTGTYNEQFF
CDR3nt: TGTGCCAGCAGTTTGTATTATCCCGGGACAGGGACTTACAATGAGCAGTTCTTC

abundance: -
j_gene: TRBJ2-1
d_gene: -
v_gene: TRBV18
CDR3aa: CASSPPNREVHEQFF
CDR3nt: TGTGCCAGCTCACCACCGAACAGGGAGGTCCATGAGCAGTTCTTC

abundance: -
j_gene: TRBJ1-1
d_gene: TRBD1
v_gene: TRBV19
CDR3aa: CATQGGRVTEAFF
CDR3nt: TGTGCCACCCAGGGGGGTCGAGTCACTGAAGCTTTCTTT

abundance: -
j_gene: TRBJ1-6
d_gene: -
v_gene: TRBV7-2
CDR3aa: CASSLGEDSPLHF
CDR3nt: TGTGCCAGCAGCTTAGGCGAGGATTCACCCCTCCACTTT

abundance: once
j_gene: TRBJ1-6
d_gene: TRBD1
v_gene: TRBV30
CDR3aa: CAWDRGNSPLHF
CDR3nt: TGTGCCTGGGACAGGGGTAACTCACCCCTCCACTTT

abundance: -
j_gene: TRBJ2-7
d_gene: -
v_gene: TRBV2
CDR3aa: CASSEGGLLPYEQYF
CDR3nt: TGTGCCAGCAGTGAGGGGGGACTCCTACCTTACGAGCAGTACTTC

abundance: -
j_gene: TRBJ1-2
d_gene: -
v_gene: TRBV6-5
CDR3aa: CASSLSQRGYGYTF
CDR3nt: TGTGCCAGCAGTTTATCTCAAAGGGGCTATGGCTACACCTTC